Following are 29 T cell receptor beta chains from one sample sequenced in a study of a mutant IDH1 vaccine in newly diagnosed glioma. Sequencing used immunoSEQ multiplex PCR; TCRdb keeps in-frame clones, though not all of them. Here the sample spans about 68,000 clones, more than 65% being singletons. Documented time point: baseline, week 1 (first vaccination visit). Specified treatment: pre-vaccination baseline after standard-of-care therapy. Sample: PBMCs, taken from a glioma patient treated with radiotherapy, temozolomide or both. The receptors here all came from a man over 45 with glioma.

This clone was recorded once. V is TRBV10-2 and J is TRBJ2-5; 11 positions agree with TRBD2. CDR3 size: 15 residues. Germline-derived CDR1 and CDR2 are WSHSY and SAAADI. V lost 6 bases, J lost 1 base, and 4 bases stayed unmatched. This CDR3 reads CASRLAGDFQETQYF. CDR3 nucleotide sequence: TGCGCCAGCAGACTAGCGGGGGATTTCCAAGAGACCCAGTACTTC.

The chain has TRBV7-9 and TRBJ2-3, with TRBD2 matching 8 bases. The CDR3 spans 18 residues. CDR1 and CDR2 (germline): SEHNR, FQNEAQ (reference sequence). V shed 3 bases and J 4 bases; nucleotides not matched to a gene: 15. The CDR3 DNA reads as TGTGCCAGCAGCTTTCGTCCGGGGCGGGGGGTGAACCCAGATACGCAGTATTTT. Its protein product is CASSFRPGRGVNPDTQYF.

This chain joins TRBV4-3 and TRBJ2-7; TRBD1 agrees at 9 bases. This CDR3 has 16 residues. Germline CDR1 LGHNA, CDR2 YSLEER. After removal of 0 bases from V and 3 bases from J, the junction contained 6 bases not matched to a gene. CDR3 sequence: CASSQERTGVFYEQYF. CDR3 DNA sequence: TGCGCCAGCAGCCAAGAAAGGACAGGGGTTTTCTACGAGCAGTACTTC.

There are a few counts of this clone. The rearrangement joins TRBV27 to TRBJ1-2, with D hard to call. The CDR3 totals 14 residues. CDR1 is MNHEY and CDR2 is SMNVEV in the germline V gene (reference sequence). The V gene lost 7 bases and the J gene lost 0 bases, with 12 bases spanning the gap. The CDR3: CASKRTEANYGYTF. The CDR3 region has the DNA TGTGCCAGCAAGCGGACTGAAGCTAACTATGGCTACACCTTC.

In its sample, this clone was seen a few times. J is TRBJ1-3 and V is TRBV2; D unresolved. Germline V CDR1 and CDR2: SNHLY, FYNNEI. The CDR3 runs 14 residues. Deletions cut 8 bases from V and 0 bases from J, with 11 bases between. In DNA form, the CDR3 reads TGTGCCAGCGTTGGACTGATCTCTGGAAACACCATATATTTT. This translates into CASVGLISGNTIYF.

This clone occurred once. The chain carries TRBV7-2 and TRBJ1-2, with 7 positions matching TRBD1. Germline CDR1 is SGHTA and CDR2 is FQGNSA. V lost 5 bases, J lost 2 bases, and 5 bases stayed unmatched. The CDR3 is 14 amino acids. CDR3 coding DNA: TGTGCCAGCAGCCCTGCGACAGGGAACTATGGCTACACCTTC. Amino acids: CASSPATGNYGYTF.

A single count supports this clone. The chain joins TRBV4-3 to TRBJ2-3, with 10 bases matching TRBD2. The CDR3 runs 18 residues. Trimming cost V 1 base and J 4 bases; bases outside gene matches: 11. Germline-derived CDR1 and CDR2 are LGHNA and YSLEER. The CDR3 DNA is TGCGCCAGCAGCCAAGGCCCGCCTAGCGGGGGTAGGGCAGATACGCAGTATTTT. Protein sequence: CASSQGPPSGGRADTQYF.

The chain recombines TRBV28 with TRBJ2-1, with 10 positions matching TRBD1. The germline V gene encodes CDR1 MDHEN and CDR2 SYDVKM. CDR3 length equals 16 residues. After removal of 4 bases from V and 8 bases from J, the junction contained 11 bases not matched to a gene. Here the CDR3 DNA reads TGTGCCAGCAGTTCTCAAGCGCGGGACAGGGGCGATGAGCAGTTCTTC. Amino acids: CASSSQARDRGDEQFF.

This clone was recorded only once. This chain joins TRBV10-3 and TRBJ2-7; no definite D call. Trimming took 11 bases from V and 3 from J, leaving 14 bases between them. Germline V lookup: CDR1 ENHRY, CDR2 SYGVKD. This CDR3 has 12 residues. The CDR3 here is CAQSENSYEQYF. The CDR3 coding sequence is TGTGCCCAAAGCGAGAATAGCTACGAGCAGTACTTC.

The V gene is TRBV19, the J gene TRBJ1-4; D gene unclear. Trimming took 7 bases from V and 0 from J, leaving 15 bases between them. CDR1 and CDR2 (germline): LNHDA, SQIVND (reference sequence). This CDR3 region has 16 residues. The CDR3: CASKGARGATNEKLFF. In DNA, the CDR3 is TGTGCCAGTAAGGGAGCCCGCGGGGCAACTAATGAAAAACTGTTTTTT.

The chain joins TRBV27 to TRBJ1-2, with 8 bases that match TRBD1. The CDR3 is made up of 13 amino acids. CDR1 and CDR2 (germline): MNHEY, SMNVEV (reference sequence). With V trimmed by 6 bases and J by 8 bases, 8 bases remained unmatched. As DNA, the CDR3 is TGTGCCAGCAGCCTTGGACAGGGCTTAGGCTACACCTTC. This encodes CASSLGQGLGYTF.

This clone occurred a few times. This rearrangement joins TRBV4-1 to TRBJ1-1; D unresolved. V lost 4 bases to trimming and J lost 1 base, with 13 bases between them. Germline CDR1 and CDR2: MGHRA and YSYEKL. This CDR3 has 15 residues. As DNA, the CDR3 is TGCGCCAGCAGCCCCTTTGGCTCTGGGAACACTGAAGCTTTCTTT. This translates into CASSPFGSGNTEAFF.

The chain carries TRBV25-1 and TRBJ1-2, with D possibly matching TRBD1 (5 bases). In germline, CDR1 is MGHDK, CDR2 SYGVNS. CDR3 length equals 15 residues. V lost 6 bases, J lost 0 bases, and 14 bases lay in between. For the CDR3, the DNA is TGTGCCAGCAGCCCCGGGACGGATACTAACTATGGCTACACCTTC. Its protein product is CASSPGTDTNYGYTF.

This chain joins TRBV4-1 and TRBJ1-1, with D uncertain. V was trimmed by 1 base and J by 6 bases, leaving 15 bases between them. This CDR3 is 15 amino acids long. Germline-derived CDR1 and CDR2 are MGHRA and YSYEKL. CDR3 amino acids: CASSQVAGEAAEAFF. The CDR3 nucleotides are TGCGCCAGCAGCCAAGTGGCTGGGGAGGCCGCTGAAGCTTTCTTT.

This chain joins TRBV5-1 and TRBJ1-1, with 7 nucleotides matching TRBD1. Germline V CDR1 and CDR2: SGHRS, YFSETQ. Trimming cost V 1 base and J 1 base; bases outside gene matches: 1. CDR3 length equals 14 residues. The CDR3 region is CASSLRTGNTEAFF. In nucleotides, the CDR3 is TGCGCCAGCAGCTTGCGGACAGGGAACACTGAAGCTTTCTTT.

V usage is TRBV10-1 and J usage is TRBJ2-7, with 9 bases matching TRBD1. This CDR3 has 18 residues. Germline CDR1 and CDR2: WNHNN and SYGVQD (reference sequence). The J segment lost 4 bases and the V segment lost 0 bases, leaving 13 bases of the junction unmatched. This chain's CDR3 is CASSESNIDRGIMYEQYF. CDR3 coding DNA: TGCGCCAGCAGTGAGTCGAATATCGACAGGGGGATTATGTACGAGCAGTACTTC.

The rearrangement links TRBV9 to TRBJ2-7, with TRBD1 matching 8 bases. CDR3 length: 14 amino acids. CDR1 is SGDLS and CDR2 is YYNGEE in the germline V gene. V shed 0 bases, J shed 8 bases, and the junction held 7 bases outside the gene matches. CDR3 nucleotide sequence: TGTGCCAGCAGCGTAGCGCCAGGGGGCGCACAGCAGTACTTC. This translates into CASSVAPGGAQQYF. The full variable domain, with the rest looked up from reference TRBV9 and TRBJ2-7, is DSGVTQTPKHLITATGQRVTLRCSPRSGDLSVYWYQQSLDQGLQFLIQYYNGEERAKGNILERFSAQQFPDLHSELNLSSLELGDSALYFCASSVAPGGAQQYFGPGTRLTVT.

J is TRBJ2-3 and V is TRBV29-1; D is undetermined. The germline gives CDR1 SQVTM, CDR2 ANQGSEA. This CDR3 comprises 12 residues. V lost 3 bases, J lost 1 base, and 5 bases lay in between. The DNA for the CDR3 is TGCAGCGTTGACCTGGGCACAGATACGCAGTATTTT. Encoded protein: CSVDLGTDTQYF.

This chain connects TRBV4-1 to TRBJ2-2, with D uncertain. The V gene's germline CDR1 is MGHRA and CDR2 YSYEKL. Between the trimmed V and J ends, which lost 0 bases and 7 bases, there was a span of 12 bases. CDR3 size: 15 residues. The CDR3 sequence is CASSQDVPVGGELFF. CDR3 sequence (DNA): TGCGCCAGCAGCCAAGACGTCCCGGTGGGCGGGGAGCTGTTTTTT.

The V and J genes are TRBV2 and TRBJ1-1, with TRBD1 matching 8 bases. The germline V gene has CDR1 SNHLY and CDR2 FYNNEI. The CDR3 spans 12 residues. V gave up 6 bases and J gave up 4 bases; unmatched junction bases: 1. The CDR3 DNA sequence: TGTGCCAGCAGGGACAGGGCCACTGAAGCTTTCTTT. It encodes CASRDRATEAFF.

The genes are TRBV5-8 and TRBJ1-1; 8 bases are shared with TRBD1. Germline values: CDR1 SGHTS, CDR2 YDEGEE. V lost 10 bases to trimming and J lost 8 bases; unmatched junction nucleotides: 7. The CDR3 has 11 residues. The CDR3 region is CAATGVGEAFF. The CDR3 nucleotides read TGTGCCGCGACAGGGGTAGGGGAAGCTTTCTTT.

The J gene is TRBJ2-7, the V gene TRBV29-1; TRBD1 aligns across 10 bases. Germline V lookup: CDR1 SQVTM, CDR2 ANQGSEA. This CDR3 has 15 amino acids. V lost 4 bases to trimming and J lost 3 bases; unmatched junction nucleotides: 9. The CDR3 is CSVVPTTGGFYEQYF. The CDR3 nucleotides are TGCAGCGTTGTCCCTACGACAGGGGGCTTCTACGAGCAGTACTTC.

V usage is TRBV7-9 and J usage is TRBJ2-3, with D perhaps matching TRBD1 or TRBD2 (5 bases each). The CDR3 runs to 14 residues. V lost 5 bases and J lost 3, with 12 bases in between. The germline V gene encodes CDR1 SEHNR and CDR2 FQNEAQ (reference sequence). CDR3 sequence (DNA): TGTGCCAGCAGCCCGGGGCGTAGGACAGATACGCAGTATTTT. Translating gives CASSPGRRTDTQYF.

Written as DNA, the CDR3 is TGTGCCAGCAGCCGGGACAGGCCCCTATCGAACACCGGGGAGCTGTTTTTT. It specifies CASSRDRPLSNTGELFF. The gene calls are TRBV7-2 and TRBJ2-2; 8 bases map to TRBD1. The CDR3 contains 17 residues. V trimming: 5 bases; J trimming: 0 bases; junction bases outside the gene matches: 8. The germline V gene has CDR1 SGHTA and CDR2 FQGNSA. The entire variable domain, with the rest obtained from reference TRBV7-2 and TRBJ2-2, is as follows: GAGVSQSPSNKVTEKGKDVELRCDPISGHTALYWYRQSLGQGLEFLIYFQGNSAPDKSGLPSDRFSAERTGGSVSTLTIQRTQQEDSAVYLCASSRDRPLSNTGELFFGEGSRLTVL.

This clone appeared a few times. The chain combines TRBV4-1 with TRBJ2-7; the match to TRBD2 covers 8 bases. This CDR3 has 16 amino acids. The germline CDR1 and CDR2 sequences are MGHRA and YSYEKL. Trimming cost V 1 base and J 4 bases; bases outside gene matches: 9. CDR3 coding DNA: TGCGCCAGCAGCCAAGGGCGGGGGGCTAGCCGGTACGAGCAGTACTTC. Its protein is CASSQGRGASRYEQYF.

The chain uses TRBV7-9 and TRBJ2-2; D is ambiguous. The CDR3 length is 12 residues. Germline CDR1 and CDR2: SEHNR and FQNEAQ (reference sequence). V was trimmed by 5 bases and J by 8 bases, leaving 9 bases between them. The CDR3 coding sequence is TGTGCCAGCAGCCTGCTGCCGGGGGAGCTGTTTTTT. As protein: CASSLLPGELFF.

This chain joins TRBV30 and TRBJ1-2, with a tentative D call TRBD1 (5 bases). Trimming left V 0 bases short and J 3 bases short, with 8 bases between. Germline V gene lookup returns CDR1 GTSNPN and CDR2 SVGIG (reference sequence). The CDR3 contains 13 residues. CDR3 sequence (DNA): TGTGCCTGGAGTGTTAGAGGGGACTATGGCTACACCTTC. Residues: CAWSVRGDYGYTF.

This clone was detected a few times. The genes are TRBV7-9 and TRBJ1-4, with 9 nucleotides matching TRBD1. CDR3 length equals 15 residues. The germline CDR1 and CDR2 sequences are SEHNR and FQNEAQ (reference sequence). With V trimmed by 5 bases and J by 3 bases, 4 bases remained unmatched. CDR3 DNA: TGTGCCAGCAGCCTACGACAGGGGGCTAATGAAAAACTGTTTTTT. Its translation: CASSLRQGANEKLFF. Combining the CDR3 with reference TRBV7-9 and TRBJ1-4 gives the whole variable domain DTGVSQNPRHKITKRGQNVTFRCDPISEHNRLYWYRQTLGQGPEFLTYFQNEAQLEKSRLLSDRFSAERPKGSFSTLEIQRTEQGDSAMYLCASSLRQGANEKLFFGSGTQLSVL.

V is TRBV7-2 and J is TRBJ1-5; unclear D gene. This CDR3 is 17 amino acids long. Germline assignment: CDR1 SGHTA and CDR2 FQGNSA. Trimming removed 5 bases at V and 2 bases at J, with 19 bases between. Here the CDR3 DNA reads TGTGCCAGCAGCCCCAAAGTTCGGGGTATGGGCAATCAGCCCCAGCATTTT. The encoded protein is CASSPKVRGMGNQPQHF.